This T cell receptor (beta chain) was recorded in a study of CD8+CD57+ T cells in acquired aplastic anemia. The wider study: About 3 ug was the average amount of DNA from sorted CD4+ and CD8+ cells. The study, taken as a whole, reports: Patients versus controls showed no significant CD8+ Simpson's diversity difference.

CDR3 length: 15 amino acids. Germline loops: CDR1 SGHTA, CDR2 FQGNSA. Investigators profiled TCR beta VDJ and CDR3 from genomic DNA template. TCRdb used MiXCR to reprocess the reads, holding one entry per CDR3 protein. The table shows about 420,000 distinct CDR3 sequences, with about 70% occurring only once. About this clonotype: Its target is unknown. Relative to the germline gene, one junction end is altered; a read error may explain this.

The chain recombines TRBV7-2 with TRBJ2-1, with D possibly matching TRBD1 (6 bases). The TCR comes from a human donor in good health, serving as a control. What was sequenced was sorted CD4+, CD8+, or CD8+CD57+ T cells (not recorded which) from PBMCs. The CDR3 DNA is TGCGCCAGCAGCCTAGGGGACGGACAGTACAATGAGCAGTTCTTC. Encoded protein: CASSLGDGQYNEQFF.